The 22 T cell receptor delta chains listed next were all sequenced from one sample in a study of gamma delta lymphoproliferative disorders and STAT genes. With CATT, TCRdb re-called clones from the multiplex PCR reads. The data show around 820 delta-chain clones, with about 1.5% seen just once and 78% held by the top ten. Genomic DNA from isolated PBMCs served as the sequencing template. The sequenced sample was blood. All receptors come from a human donor in good health.

In its sample, this clone was seen a few times. A far larger clone lies a single base away; this is likely a read error. The same CDR3 can be traced to other DNA sequences in this sample. The chain uses TRDV1 and TRDJ1, with 7 bases aligning to TRDD3. The length of the CDR3 is 21 residues. The J segment lost 0 bases and the V segment lost 5 bases, leaving 24 bases of the junction unmatched. Per germline, CDR1 TSWWSYY and CDR2 QGS. CDR3 residues: CALGQTLGLLGIPWYTDKLIF. CDR3 coding DNA: TGTGCTCTTGGGCAAACTTTAGGGTTACTGGGGATCCCCTGGTACACCGATAAACTCATCTTT.

This clone came up a few times. TCRdb pairs this DNA with a much larger clone's protein that differs at residue 19, likely a read error; the protein shown was translated from the DNA. CDR3 loop: CALGDPLVFLAWGIGLYTGKLIF. The DNA for the CDR3 is TGTGCTCTTGGGGACCCTCTTGTCTTCCTAGCCTGGGGGATCGGTTTGTACACCGGTAAACTCATCTTT. The chain links TRDV1 to TRDJ1, with 9 bases identical to TRDD3. This CDR3 spans 23 amino acids. CDR1 and CDR2 (germline): TSWWSYY, QGS.

About this clone itself: The protein TCRdb lists belongs to a much larger clone and differs from this DNA's translation at residue 8, which points to a read error; the protein shown is made from the DNA. The J gene is TRDJ1, the V gene TRDV2, with 7 bases that match TRDD3. V was clipped by 1 base and J by 2 bases; unmatched bases: 9. The CDR3 is made up of 16 amino acids. Germline CDR1 GEAIGNYY, CDR2 EKD. The CDR3 loop reads CACDTLGGKMTDKLIF. CDR3 DNA: TGTGCCTGTGACACGCTGGGGGGTAAGATGACCGATAAACTCATCTTT.

This clone was seen a handful of times. With a far larger clone one base away, a read error is the likely cause. DNA of the CDR3: TGTGCCTGTGACACCGTGGGTGGGAGATACCCGCGCACCGATAAACTCATCTTT. Its protein is CACDTVGGRYPRTDKLIF. The chain couples TRDV2 to TRDJ1, with D possibly TRDD3 on 5 matching bases. V lost 0 bases to trimming and J lost 1 base, with 20 bases between them. This CDR3 is built from 18 residues. Per the germline V gene, CDR1 is GEAIGNYY and CDR2 is EKD.

This clone was found a few times. The protein TCRdb lists belongs to a much larger clone and differs from this DNA's translation at residue 20, which points to a read error; the protein shown is made from the DNA. CDR3 nucleotides: TGTGCCTGTGACACCGTTAGTGGCACCTCTTCGGAATTACGGCTACTGGGTGGGGGCCCCGATAAACTCATCTTT. Translation gives CACDTVSGTSSELRLLGGGPDKLIF. The chain recombines TRDV2 with TRDJ1, with D perhaps matching TRDD3 (6 bases). Looked up from germline, CDR1 is GEAIGNYY and CDR2 is EKD. This CDR3 has 25 amino acids. The V gene lost 0 bases and the J gene lost 3 bases, with 43 bases spanning the gap.

Comment on this clone: The protein given by TCRdb reflects a much larger clone and differs at residue 16 from this DNA's translation, likely from a read error; the protein shown is the DNA's translation. The chain links TRDV2 to TRDJ1, with 11 positions matching TRDD3. Germline CDR1 is GEAIGNYY and CDR2 is EKD. V lost 0 bases to trimming and J lost 7 bases; unmatched junction nucleotides: 27. The CDR3 loop spans 22 amino acids. CDR3 amino acids: CACDTSSLSAYWGIEGGGKLIF. The CDR3 coding sequence is TGTGCCTGTGACACCTCGAGCCTTTCGGCGTACTGGGGGATAGAGGGCGGGGGTAAACTCATCTTT.

As concerns this clone: Translating this DNA gives a protein that differs at residue 4 from the TCRdb one, which belongs to a much larger clone; a read error is likely, and the protein shown is this translation. The V and J genes are TRDV2 and TRDJ1, with D hard to call. CDR1 and CDR2 from the germline V gene are GEAIGNYY and EKD. CDR3 size: 22 residues. The ends were cut back, 5 bases at V and 1 base at J, with 37 bases in the middle. The CDR3 bases are TGTGCCTGTGGCTCGACGAGACCTGCTCAGACTCTGGACCTAAGGATCACCGATAAACTCATCTTT. This encodes CACGSTRPAQTLDLRITDKLIF.

This clone was detected only a few times. This DNA's translation and the protein TCRdb lists, from a much larger clone, do not match at residue 13, likely due to a read error; the protein shown is translated from the DNA. The chain recombines TRDV1 with TRDJ1; 12 nucleotides agree with TRDD3. CDR1 and CDR2 (germline): TSWWSYY, QGS. CDR3 length: 15 amino acids. The CDR3 here is CALLTGGYNTDKPIF. CDR3 in DNA: TGTGCTCTGCTTACTGGGGGATACAACACCGATAAACCCATCTTT.

This clone has ten or more counts. This likely came from a read error, as a far larger clone is one base away. The chain couples TRDV1 to TRDJ1, with D maybe TRDD3 (10 bases). This CDR3 has 20 amino acids. Per germline, CDR1 TSWWSYY and CDR2 QGS. Trimming took 5 bases from V and 3 from J, leaving 31 bases between them. In nucleotides, the CDR3 is TGTGCTCTTGGGAAGGCCTTCCTACGTTCTGGGGGATATCTACCCGATAAACTCATCTTT. This gives the protein CALGKAFLRSGGYLPDKLIF.

This clone has a count of ten or more. The mismatch at residue 9 between this DNA's translation and the TCRdb protein of a much larger clone likely reflects a read error; the protein shown is translated from the DNA. V usage is TRDV1 and J usage is TRDJ1, with 9 nucleotides matching TRDD3. From germline, CDR1 is TSWWSYY and CDR2 QGS. The CDR3 extends over 23 amino acids. With 3 bases clipped from V and 0 bases from J, the junction kept 26 bases outside the gene matches. The CDR3 sequence: CALGDPLVSLAWGIGLYTDKLIF. CDR3 nucleotide sequence: TGTGCTCTTGGGGACCCTCTTGTCTCCCTAGCCTGGGGGATCGGTTTGTACACCGATAAACTCATCTTT.

Of note for this clone: TCRdb has a much larger clone's protein, which differs at residue 6 from the translation of this DNA, likely because of a read error; what is shown is the protein translated from the DNA. This chain connects TRDV1 to TRDJ1, with 13 positions matching TRDD3. The CDR3 loop spans 19 amino acids. V was clipped by 4 bases and J by 3 bases; unmatched bases: 14. The germline V gene encodes CDR1 TSWWSYY and CDR2 QGS. The CDR3 DNA follows: TGTGCTCTTGGGGGGGAGAAGTACTGGGGGATACGCCACGCCGATAAACTCATCTTT. It translates to CALGGEKYWGIRHADKLIF.

By proportion, this clone is medium-sized. A far larger clone is only one base removed, so a read error is likely. The chain combines TRDV2 with TRDJ1, with 8 positions matching TRDD3. Germline values: CDR1 GEAIGNYY, CDR2 EKD. Trimming cost V 5 bases and J 4 bases; bases outside gene matches: 14. This CDR3 has 16 amino acids. This CDR3 is CACGKVGDPVGDKLIF. The DNA for the CDR3 is TGTGCCTGTGGCAAGGTGGGGGATCCCGTGGGCGATAAACTCATCTTT.

This clone was observed a handful of times. TCRdb attributes to this sequence the protein of a much larger clone, which differs from the DNA translation at residue 12; a read error is likely, and the protein displayed is translated from the DNA. This chain joins TRDV2 and TRDJ1; perhaps TRDD3 as D (10 bases). Trimming took 1 base from V and 4 from J, leaving 36 bases between them. Germline V gives CDR1 GEAIGNYY, CDR2 EKD. The CDR3 length is 22 residues. The CDR3 region has the DNA TGTGCCTGTGACACAATTCTAAAGCCTTCCTACCGATTGGGGGATACCCACGATAAACTCATCTTT. This sequence encodes CACDTILKPSYRLGDTHDKLIF.

For this clone: The protein TCRdb gives is from a much larger clone and does not agree with this DNA's translation at residues 5 and 8, likely a read error; the protein shown here comes from the DNA. The V and J genes are TRDV2 and TRDJ1, with D tentatively TRDD3 (10 bases). The CDR3 consists of 22 residues. Deletions cut 3 bases from V and 4 bases from J, with 38 bases between. Germline CDR1 is GEAIGNYY and CDR2 is EKD. CDR3 sequence reads: CACDAILEPSYQLGDTHDKLIF. CDR3 nucleotides: TGTGCCTGTGACGCAATTCTAGAGCCTTCCTACCAATTGGGGGATACCCACGATAAACTCATCTTT.

As to this clone: TCRdb shows a much larger clone's protein in place of this DNA's translation, and the two differ at residue 8, likely through a read error; the protein shown is translated from the DNA. This rearrangement joins TRDV1 to TRDJ1, with 10 bases identical to TRDD3. CDR1 TSWWSYY and CDR2 QGS come from the germline V gene. The V segment lost 5 bases and the J segment 3 bases; nucleotides outside the gene matches: 21. CDR3 length: 20 residues. The CDR3 spells CALGKAFIRSGGYLSDKLIF. In nucleotides, the CDR3 is TGTGCTCTTGGGAAGGCCTTCATACGTTCTGGGGGATATCTATCCGATAAACTCATCTTT.

This clone is classed as hyperexpanded. Other nucleotide sequences in the sample specify the same CDR3. This chain connects TRDV2 to TRDJ1; 10 nucleotides match TRDD3. The CDR3 extends over 18 amino acids. The V gene's germline CDR1 is GEAIGNYY and CDR2 EKD. V was clipped by 0 bases and J by 1 base; unmatched bases: 10. CDR3 bases: TGTGCCTGTGACACCGTGGGTGGGGGATACCCGCGCACCGATAAACTCATCTTT. It specifies CACDTVGGGYPRTDKLIF.

Worth noting for this clone: TCRdb lists the protein of a much larger clone for this DNA, which differs at residue 7, so this is likely a read error; the protein given here is translated from the DNA itself. The rearrangement links TRDV3 to TRDJ1, with D possibly TRDD3 on 6 matching bases. Germline CDR1 TVYSNPD, CDR2 GDNSRS (reference sequence). Trimming shortened V by 1 base and J by 1 base, and 19 bases separated the two germline ends. The CDR3 spans 16 residues. The CDR3 spells CAFIKGMRWGTDKLIF. The CDR3 region has the DNA TGTGCCTTTATAAAGGGGATGCGCTGGGGCACCGATAAACTCATCTTT.

The sample holds a few counts of this clone. TCRdb shows a much larger clone's protein in place of this DNA's translation, and the two differ at residues 7 and 10, likely through a read error; the protein shown is translated from the DNA. This rearrangement joins TRDV2 to TRDJ1; D might be TRDD3 (5 bases). Per the germline V gene, CDR1 is GEAIGNYY and CDR2 is EKD. Trimming removed 1 base at V and 2 bases at J, with 16 bases between. The CDR3 extends over 16 amino acids. In nucleotides, the CDR3 is TGTGCCTGTGACACGCTGGTGGATAAGGTGACCGATAAACTCATCTTT. Protein product: CACDTLVDKVTDKLIF.

Turning to this clone: TCRdb records a much larger clone's protein for this DNA, with a difference at residue 11 that likely arises from a read error; the protein given is the translation of the DNA. The chain is built from TRDV2 and TRDJ1; 10 nucleotides agree with TRDD3. The CDR3 runs to 19 residues. V trimming: 3 bases; J trimming: 3 bases; junction bases outside the gene matches: 18. CDR1 GEAIGNYY and CDR2 EKD come from the germline V gene. The CDR3 reads CACDDLILGDMPSPDKLIF. The CDR3 coding sequence is TGTGCCTGTGACGACCTCATTCTGGGGGATATGCCGTCTCCCGATAAACTCATCTTT.

In this sample, this clone turned up a few times. The V and J genes are TRDV1 and TRDJ2, with D possibly TRDD2 on 5 matching bases. The V and J ends lost 1 base and 3 bases respectively, with 30 bases between them. The CDR3 runs to 22 residues. The germline V gene encodes CDR1 TSWWSYY and CDR2 QGS. CDR3 sequence reads: CALGERWILSEPHMPMTAQLFF. The CDR3 bases are TGTGCTCTTGGGGAACGGTGGATCCTATCCGAGCCCCATATGCCAATGACAGCACAACTCTTCTTT.

By frequency in the sample, this clone is medium-sized (0.01 to 0.1%). A far larger clone is just one base off, so this is likely a read error. The identical CDR3 is also encoded by other nucleotide sequences in the sample. The CDR3 loop reads CALGEPIAFLALWGSHTDKLIF. The CDR3 bases are TGTGCTCTTGGAGAACCGATAGCCTTCCTAGCCCTCTGGGGCAGTCACACCGATAAACTCATCTTT. The rearrangement joins TRDV1 to TRDJ1; 8 nucleotides agree with TRDD2. The CDR3 is 22 residues long. Looked up from germline, CDR1 is TSWWSYY and CDR2 is QGS.

On this clone: This DNA translates differently at residues 4 and 8 from the TCRdb protein, which is that of a much larger clone; a read error is likely, and the protein shown is the DNA's own translation. The chain couples TRDV3 to TRDJ1, with 12 bases fitting TRDD3. CDR1 and CDR2 from the germline V gene are TVYSNPD and GDNSRS (reference sequence). The CDR3 extends over 19 amino acids. CDR3 nucleotide sequence: TGTGCATTCGTCTTCCATTATTGCTGGGGGATACGCCACACCGATAAACTCATCTTT. This sequence encodes CAFVFHYCWGIRHTDKLIF.